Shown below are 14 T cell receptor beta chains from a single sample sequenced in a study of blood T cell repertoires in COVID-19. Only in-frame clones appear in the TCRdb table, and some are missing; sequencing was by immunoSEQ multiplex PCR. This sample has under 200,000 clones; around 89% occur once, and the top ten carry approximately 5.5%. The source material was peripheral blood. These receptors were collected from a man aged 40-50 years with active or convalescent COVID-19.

The CDR3 here is CASSLVVGGQNTEAFF. Written as DNA, the CDR3 is TGCGCCAGCAGCTTGGTCGTCGGGGGTCAGAACACTGAAGCTTTCTTT. The rearrangement links TRBV5-1 to TRBJ1-1; TRBD1 is a possible D gene (5 bases). Germline V lookup: CDR1 SGHRS, CDR2 YFSETQ. V was shortened by 0 bases and J by 1 base, with 13 bases between the two germline ends. The CDR3 contains 16 residues.

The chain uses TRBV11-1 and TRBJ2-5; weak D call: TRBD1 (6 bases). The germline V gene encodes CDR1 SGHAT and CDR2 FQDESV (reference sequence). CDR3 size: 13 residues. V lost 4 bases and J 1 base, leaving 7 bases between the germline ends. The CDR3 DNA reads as TGTGCCAGCAGCTGGGACACCCAAGAGACCCAGTACTTC. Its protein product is CASSWDTQETQYF.

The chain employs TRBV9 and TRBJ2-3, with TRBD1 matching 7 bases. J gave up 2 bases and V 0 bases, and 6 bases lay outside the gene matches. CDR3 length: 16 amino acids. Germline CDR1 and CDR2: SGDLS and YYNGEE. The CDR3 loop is CASSVATGRNTDTQYF. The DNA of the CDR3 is TGTGCCAGCAGCGTAGCGACAGGGAGAAACACAGATACGCAGTATTTT.

The CDR3 loop is CASSFLYGQGAGEAFF. The CDR3 nucleotides read TGTGCCAGCAGTTTTCTTTATGGACAGGGGGCGGGTGAAGCTTTCTTT. V is TRBV27 and J is TRBJ1-1; 11 nucleotides match TRBD1. CDR3 length equals 16 residues. From germline, CDR1 is MNHEY and CDR2 SMNVEV (reference sequence). The V segment lost 3 bases and the J segment 7 bases; nucleotides outside the gene matches: 10.

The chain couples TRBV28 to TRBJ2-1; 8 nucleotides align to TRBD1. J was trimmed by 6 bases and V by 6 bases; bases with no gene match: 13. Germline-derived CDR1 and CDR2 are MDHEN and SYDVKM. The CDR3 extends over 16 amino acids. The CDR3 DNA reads TGTGCCAGCAGGAAAGCCTCCGGGACAGGCGGCAATGAGCAGTTCTTC. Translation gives CASRKASGTGGNEQFF. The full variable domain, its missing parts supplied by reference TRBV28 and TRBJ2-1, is DVKVTQSSRYLVKRTGEKVFLECVQDMDHENMFWYRQDPGLGLRLIYFSYDVKMKEKGDIPEGYSVSREKKERFSLILESASTNQTSMYLCASRKASGTGGNEQFFGPGTRLTVL.

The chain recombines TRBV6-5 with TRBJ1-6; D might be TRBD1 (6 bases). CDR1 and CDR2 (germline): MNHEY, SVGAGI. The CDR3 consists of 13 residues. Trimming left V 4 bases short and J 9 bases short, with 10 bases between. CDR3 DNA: TGTGCCAGCAGTTTACAAGGGGGTTCACCCCTCCACTTT. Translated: CASSLQGGSPLHF.

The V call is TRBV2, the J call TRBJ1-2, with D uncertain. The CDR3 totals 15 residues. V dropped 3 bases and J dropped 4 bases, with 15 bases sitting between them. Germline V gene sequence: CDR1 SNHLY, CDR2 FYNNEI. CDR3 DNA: TGTGCCAGCAGTGAGCGTTGGGCAGTCATCTATGGCTACACCTTC. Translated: CASSERWAVIYGYTF.

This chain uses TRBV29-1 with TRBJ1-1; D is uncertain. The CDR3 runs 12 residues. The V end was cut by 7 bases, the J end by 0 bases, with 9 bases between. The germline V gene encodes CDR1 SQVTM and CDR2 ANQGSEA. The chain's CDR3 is CSARLLNTEAFF. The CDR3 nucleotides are TGCAGCGCAAGACTACTGAACACTGAAGCTTTCTTT. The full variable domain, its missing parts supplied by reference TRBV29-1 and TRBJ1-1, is SAVISQKPSRDICQRGTSLTIQCQVDSQVTMMFWYRQQPGQSLTLIATANQGSEATYESGFVIDKFPISRPNLTFSTLTVSNMSPEDSSIYLCSARLLNTEAFFGQGTRLTVV.

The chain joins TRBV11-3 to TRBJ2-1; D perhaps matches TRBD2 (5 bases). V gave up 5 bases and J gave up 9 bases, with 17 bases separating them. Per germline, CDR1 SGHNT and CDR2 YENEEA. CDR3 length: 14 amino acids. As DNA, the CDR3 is TGTGCCAGCAGCCAAGAGGAGGTTCTCGCTGAGCAGTTCTTC. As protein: CASSQEEVLAEQFF.

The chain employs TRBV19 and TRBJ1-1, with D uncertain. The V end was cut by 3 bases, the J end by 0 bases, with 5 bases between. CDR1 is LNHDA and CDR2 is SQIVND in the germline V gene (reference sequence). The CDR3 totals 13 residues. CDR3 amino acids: CASSIQLNTEAFF. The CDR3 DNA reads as TGTGCCAGTAGTATCCAGTTGAACACTGAAGCTTTCTTT.

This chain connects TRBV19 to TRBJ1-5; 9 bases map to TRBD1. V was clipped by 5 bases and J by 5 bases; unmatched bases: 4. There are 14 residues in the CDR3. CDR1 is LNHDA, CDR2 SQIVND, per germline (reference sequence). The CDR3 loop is CASSFRDRDQPQHF. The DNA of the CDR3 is TGTGCCAGTAGTTTCCGGGACAGGGATCAGCCCCAGCATTTT.

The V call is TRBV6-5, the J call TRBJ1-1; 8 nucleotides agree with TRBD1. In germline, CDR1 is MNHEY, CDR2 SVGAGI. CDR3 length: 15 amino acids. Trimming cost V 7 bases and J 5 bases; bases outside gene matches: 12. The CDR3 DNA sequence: TGTGCCAGCAAAGGACAGGGAGGGAGTTGGACTGAAGCTTTCTTT. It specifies CASKGQGGSWTEAFF.

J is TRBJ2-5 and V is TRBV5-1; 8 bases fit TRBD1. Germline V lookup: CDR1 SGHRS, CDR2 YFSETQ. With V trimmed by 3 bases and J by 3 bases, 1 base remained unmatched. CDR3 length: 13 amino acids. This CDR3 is CASSSDREETQYF. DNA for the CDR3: TGCGCCAGCAGCTCGGACAGGGAAGAGACCCAGTACTTC.

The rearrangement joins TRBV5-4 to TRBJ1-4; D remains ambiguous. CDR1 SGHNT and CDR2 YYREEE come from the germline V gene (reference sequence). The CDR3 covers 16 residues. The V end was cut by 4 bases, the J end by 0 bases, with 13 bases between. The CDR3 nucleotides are TGTGCCAGCAGCCCCGGTACCGTTGCAACTAATGAAAAACTGTTTTTT. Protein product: CASSPGTVATNEKLFF.